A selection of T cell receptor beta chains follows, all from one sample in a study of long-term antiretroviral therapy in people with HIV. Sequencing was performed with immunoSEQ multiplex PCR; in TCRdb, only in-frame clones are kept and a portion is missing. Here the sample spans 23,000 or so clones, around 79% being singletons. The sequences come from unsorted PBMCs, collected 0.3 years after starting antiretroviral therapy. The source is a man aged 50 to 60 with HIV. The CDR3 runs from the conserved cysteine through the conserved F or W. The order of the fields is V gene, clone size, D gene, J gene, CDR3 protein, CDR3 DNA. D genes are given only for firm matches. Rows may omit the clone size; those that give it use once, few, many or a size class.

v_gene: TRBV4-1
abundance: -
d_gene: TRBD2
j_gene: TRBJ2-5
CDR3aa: CASSTSLAGGPETQYF
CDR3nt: TGCGCCAGCAGCACCTCACTAGCGGGAGGGCCGGAGACCCAGTACTTC

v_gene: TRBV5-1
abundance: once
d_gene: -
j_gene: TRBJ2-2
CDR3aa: CASVREYRQTIYPGELFF
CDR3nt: TGCGCCAGCGTACGAGAATACCGACAGACGATTTATCCCGGGGAGCTGTTTTTT

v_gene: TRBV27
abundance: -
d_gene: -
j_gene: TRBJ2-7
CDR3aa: CATQLRQTREGSSYEQYF
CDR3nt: TGTGCCACCCAGTTGAGACAGACTCGGGAAGGGAGCTCCTACGAGCAGTACTTC

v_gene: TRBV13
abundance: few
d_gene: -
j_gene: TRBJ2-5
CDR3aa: CASSQKETQYF
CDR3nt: TGTGCCAGCAGCCAAAAGGAGACCCAGTACTTC

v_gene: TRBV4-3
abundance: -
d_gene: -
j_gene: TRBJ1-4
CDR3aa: CASSQALREGTAGKLFF
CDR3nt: TGCGCCAGCAGCCAAGCTCTTCGGGAGGGGACCGCGGGAAAACTGTTTTTT

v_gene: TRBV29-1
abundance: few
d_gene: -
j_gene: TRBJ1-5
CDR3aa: CSVGDKSNQPQHF
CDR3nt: TGCAGCGTTGGGGACAAAAGCAATCAGCCCCAGCATTTT

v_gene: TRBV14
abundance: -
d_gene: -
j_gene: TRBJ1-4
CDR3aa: CASSQGFREKLFF
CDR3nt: TGTGCCAGCAGCCAAGGCTTCCGCGAAAAACTGTTTTTT

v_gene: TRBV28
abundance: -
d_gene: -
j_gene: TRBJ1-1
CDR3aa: CASSFLRGRAFF
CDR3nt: TGTGCCAGCAGTTTTCTTCGAGGTCGAGCTTTCTTT

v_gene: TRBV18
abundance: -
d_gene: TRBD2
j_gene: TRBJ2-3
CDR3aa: CASSPPPAGADTQYF
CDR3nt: TGTGCCAGCTCACCACCGCCAGCGGGAGCAGATACGCAGTATTTT

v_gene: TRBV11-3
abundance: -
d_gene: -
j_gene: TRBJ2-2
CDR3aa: CASSLEGTTANTGELFF
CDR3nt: TGTGCCAGCAGCTTAGAGGGGACCACCGCGAACACCGGGGAGCTGTTTTTT

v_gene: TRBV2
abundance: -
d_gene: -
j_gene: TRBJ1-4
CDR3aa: CASSQSEKLFF
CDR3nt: TGTGCCAGCAGCCAAAGTGAAAAACTGTTTTTT

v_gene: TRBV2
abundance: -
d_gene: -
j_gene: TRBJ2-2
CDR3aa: CASSRRGANTGELFF
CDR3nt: TGTGCCAGCAGTCGCCGGGGAGCGAACACCGGGGAGCTGTTTTTT

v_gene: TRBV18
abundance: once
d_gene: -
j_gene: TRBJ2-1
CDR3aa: CASSPNGGSYNEQFF
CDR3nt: TGTGCCAGCTCACCAAACGGGGGCTCCTACAATGAGCAGTTCTTC

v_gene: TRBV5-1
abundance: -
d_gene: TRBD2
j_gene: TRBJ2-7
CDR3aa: CASSFTPASGVMEQYF
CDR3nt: TGCGCCAGCAGCTTTACCCCGGCTAGCGGTGTGATGGAGCAGTACTTC

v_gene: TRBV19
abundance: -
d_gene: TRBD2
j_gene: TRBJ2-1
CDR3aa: CASSIALAGGGSDNEQFF
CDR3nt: TGTGCCAGTAGTATAGCCCTAGCGGGAGGCGGGTCGGACAATGAGCAGTTCTTC

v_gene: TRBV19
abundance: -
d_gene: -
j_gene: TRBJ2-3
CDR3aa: CASSTQVVSTDTQYF
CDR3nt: TGTGCCAGTAGTACCCAAGTAGTAAGCACAGATACGCAGTATTTT